The 28 T cell receptor beta chains below all came from one sample that was sequenced in a study of T cells after yellow fever vaccination. Each CDR3 protein gets one entry after TCRdb re-called the 5' RACE reads with MiXCR. The data contain about 320,000 distinct CDR3 sequences, approximately 4% of them singletons. The specimen was PBMCs, collected 15 days after the yellow fever booster vaccination. Receptors originate from a man between 18 and 29 years old who received the YFV17D yellow fever vaccine.

On this clonotype itself: An end of the junction does not agree with germline; a read error may underlie this. The genes are TRBV25-1 and TRBJ2-5, with a tentative D call TRBD1 (6 bases). The CDR3 is 16 amino acids. Germline V lookup: CDR1 MGHDK, CDR2 SYGVNS. As DNA, the CDR3 is TGTGCCAGCAGTGAATATACAGGGAGTAGGCAAGAGGCCCAGTACTTC. Translation: CASSEYTGSRQEAQYF.

This clonotype was detected ten times or more. V usage is TRBV5-1 and J usage is TRBJ2-1; tentative D call: TRBD2 (7 bases). Germline values: CDR1 SGHRS, CDR2 YFSETQ. This CDR3 is built from 17 residues. The germline V and J ends were trimmed by 0 bases and 0 bases, with 13 bases remaining between them. This CDR3 reads CASSLAVGGDSYNEQFF. As DNA, the CDR3 is TGCGCCAGCAGCTTGGCCGTAGGGGGGGACTCCTACAATGAGCAGTTCTTC. The full variable domain, rest sourced from reference TRBV5-1 and TRBJ2-1, is KAGVTQTPRYLIKTRGQQVTLSCSPISGHRSVSWYQQTPGQGLQFLFEYFSETQRNKGNFPGRFSGRQFSNSRSEMNVSTLELGDSALYLCASSLAVGGDSYNEQFFGPGTRLTVL.

The chain uses TRBV27 and TRBJ1-1; D is perhaps TRBD1 (5 bases). The CDR3 runs 15 residues. The V end lost 6 bases, the J end lost 4 bases, and 18 bases lay between the germline ends. Germline V gene sequence: CDR1 MNHEY, CDR2 SMNVEV (reference sequence). Here the CDR3 reads CASSPSVRGSTEAFF. In DNA, the CDR3 is TGTGCCAGCAGCCCTTCGGTCCGGGGCAGCACTGAAGCTTTCTTT.

This clonotype was picked up many times. The chain combines TRBV20-1 with TRBJ1-1; D perhaps matches TRBD1 (6 bases). The CDR3 spans 15 residues. CDR1 and CDR2 from the germline V gene are DFQATT and SNEGSKA (reference sequence). Trimming stripped 0 bases from V and 1 base from J, with 12 bases between. CDR3 region: CSARDAGAGNTEAFF. The CDR3 DNA follows: TGCAGTGCTAGAGATGCGGGGGCTGGGAACACTGAAGCTTTCTTT.

This clonotype has a count of ten or more. The chain couples TRBV21-1 to TRBJ2-7; the tabulated D call, TRBD1, remains unverified against the DNA. TRBV21-1 is annotated as a pseudogene. CDR3 length: 14 residues. In DNA form, the CDR3 reads TGTGCCAGCAGCAAAGGGGGCAGGGCCTACGAGCAGTACGTC. Protein: CASSKGGRAYEQYV.

DNA of the CDR3: TGTGCCAGCAGCTTATCCGCCGGGACTCCGACCCAGTACTTC. Translated: CASSLSAGTPTQYF. V gene TRBV7-2 combines with J gene TRBJ2-5; tentatively, D is TRBD2 (6 bases). The CDR3 covers 14 residues. Trimming removed 2 bases from V and 7 bases from J, with 14 bases in between. CDR1 and CDR2 from the germline V gene are SGHTA and FQGNSA.

This clonotype came up a few times. The genes are TRBV7-9 and TRBJ1-2; D gene ambiguous. This CDR3 comprises 13 residues. Germline-derived CDR1 and CDR2 are SEHNR and FQNEAQ (reference sequence). The CDR3 loop reads CGPLAKKIHGYTF. The CDR3 DNA sequence: TGTGGACCCCTGGCGAAAAAAATTCATGGCTACACCTTC.

The chain uses TRBV9 and TRBJ2-3, with D hard to call. Germline CDR1 SGDLS, CDR2 YYNGEE. V was pared by 9 bases and J by 2 bases, with 13 bases between. This CDR3 has 13 amino acids. The CDR3 here is CATGLGLTDTQYF. CDR3 DNA sequence: TGTGCCACCGGTCTGGGCCTCACAGATACGCAGTATTTT.

Turning to this clonotype: This may come from a read error, since a much larger clone is one base off. This chain joins TRBV5-1 and TRBJ2-1, with D possibly matching TRBD2 (6 bases). CDR1 and CDR2 (germline): SGHRS, YFSETQ. The CDR3 loop spans 14 amino acids. CDR3 nucleotide sequence: TGCGCCAGCAGCTGGGCTAGCGCCCGCAATGAGCAGATCTTC. It codes for CASSWASARNEQIF.

This clonotype was seen ten or more times. The rearrangement joins TRBV20-1 to TRBJ2-3, with D possibly being TRBD2 (6 bases). The CDR3 length is 13 residues. V dropped 2 bases and J dropped 5 bases, with 11 bases sitting between them. Per germline, CDR1 DFQATT and CDR2 SNEGSKA (reference sequence). The CDR3 sequence is CSARLDGGDTQYF. The CDR3 DNA is TGCAGTGCTAGACTAGACGGGGGAGATACGCAGTATTTT.

The chain has TRBV30 and TRBJ2-5, with a possible D match to TRBD2 (6 bases). Trimming stripped 2 bases from V and 5 bases from J, with 12 bases between. CDR3 size: 13 residues. Per germline, CDR1 GTSNPN and CDR2 SVGIG (reference sequence). CDR3 loop: CAWSSSAGETQYF. The CDR3 region has the DNA TGTGCCTGGAGTTCTAGCGCCGGGGAGACCCAGTACTTC. The whole variable domain, remainder taken from reference TRBV30 and TRBJ2-5, is SQTIHQWPATLVQPVGSPLSLECTVEGTSNPNLYWYRQAAGRGLQLLFYSVGIGQISSEVPQNLSASRPQDRQFILSSKKLLLSDSGFYLCAWSSSAGETQYFGPGTRLLVL.

This clonotype showed up many times. CDR3 coding DNA: TGTGCCTGGAGTGTTAGCGGGGGGGGTCCGGAGACCCAGTACTTC. This gives the protein CAWSVSGGGPETQYF. The V gene is TRBV30, the J gene TRBJ2-5; 11 bases are a match to TRBD2. The CDR3 runs 15 residues. Unmatched junction bases numbered 5, after V lost 0 bases and J lost 5 bases. In germline, CDR1 is GTSNPN, CDR2 SVGIG (reference sequence).

This clonotype was seen ten or more times. The V gene is TRBV25-1, the J gene TRBJ2-5; D ambiguous. The CDR3 runs to 15 residues. Trimming left V 4 bases short and J 1 base short, with 13 bases between. Germline loops: CDR1 MGHDK, CDR2 SYGVNS. The CDR3 sequence is CASSALSGPQETQYF. Written as DNA, the CDR3 is TGTGCCAGCAGTGCCCTAAGTGGACCCCAAGAGACCCAGTACTTC.

This clonotype was detected a few times. For the CDR3, the DNA is TGTGCCATCAGTGACAGGTCAACTAATGAAAAACTGTTTTTT. Encoded protein: CAISDRSTNEKLFF. J is TRBJ1-4 and V is TRBV10-3; D remains unclear. V was clipped by 3 bases and J by 0 bases, with 5 bases between them. CDR1 is ENHRY, CDR2 SYGVKD, per germline. CDR3 length: 14 amino acids.

This clonotype was counted between two and nine times. The chain employs TRBV4-2 and TRBJ2-1; 7 positions agree with TRBD1. CDR3 length: 14 residues. With V trimmed by 5 bases and J by 6 bases, 7 bases remained unmatched. Germline V gene data show CDR1 as LGHNA and CDR2 as YNFKEQ. The CDR3 spells CASSRDSDSNEQFF. CDR3 sequence (DNA): TGTGCCAGCAGCAGGGACAGCGATTCCAATGAGCAGTTCTTC.

This clonotype was detected only a few times. The CDR3 DNA follows: TGTGCCTGGAGTGTAGAGGGGGGAGCCTACGAGCAGTACTTC. It yields the protein CAWSVEGGAYEQYF. V is TRBV30 and J is TRBJ2-7; tentatively, D is TRBD1 or TRBD2 (6 bases each). V was shortened by 0 bases and J by 2 bases, with 11 bases between the two germline ends. The length of the CDR3 is 14 residues. Germline loops: CDR1 GTSNPN, CDR2 SVGIG (reference sequence).

In this sample, this clonotype turned up many times. The V gene is TRBV20-1, the J gene TRBJ2-3; perhaps TRBD1 as D (5 bases). The CDR3 has 12 amino acids. V lost 3 bases, J lost 6 bases, and 10 bases lay in between. Germline lookup yields CDR1 DFQATT and CDR2 SNEGSKA (reference sequence). In DNA, the CDR3 is TGCAGTGCTAGTGGTGGACACGATACGCAGTATTTT. It translates to CSASGGHDTQYF.

The sample holds a few counts of this clonotype. The V and J genes are TRBV7-2 and TRBJ1-2; 10 nucleotides line up with TRBD1. The CDR3 has 15 amino acids. V trimming: 2 bases; J trimming: 8 bases; junction bases outside the gene matches: 8. The germline gives CDR1 SGHTA, CDR2 FQGNSA. This CDR3 is CASSLSGGTGEGYTF. In nucleotides, the CDR3 is TGTGCCAGCAGCTTAAGCGGGGGGACAGGGGAAGGCTACACCTTC. Full variable domain (rest looked up from reference TRBV7-2 and TRBJ1-2): GAGVSQSPSNKVTEKGKDVELRCDPISGHTALYWYRQSLGQGLEFLIYFQGNSAPDKSGLPSDRFSAERTGGSVSTLTIQRTQQEDSAVYLCASSLSGGTGEGYTFGSGTRLTVV.

This chain links TRBV28 with TRBJ1-5, with D uncertain. V was pared by 3 bases and J by 6 bases, with 12 bases between. Per the germline V gene, CDR1 is MDHEN and CDR2 is SYDVKM. The CDR3 is 14 amino acids. The CDR3 spells CASSFSFGIQPQHF. The CDR3 DNA reads TGTGCCAGCAGTTTTTCCTTTGGAATTCAGCCCCAGCATTTT.

The V and J genes are TRBV7-9 and TRBJ2-5; possible D gene TRBD2, 6 bases. V was clipped by 5 bases and J by 5 bases, with 15 bases between them. The CDR3 is made up of 14 amino acids. Germline V gives CDR1 SEHNR, CDR2 FQNEAQ (reference sequence). The CDR3 DNA sequence: TGTGCCAGCAGCCCGCGGGACCCTGGGGAGACCCAGTACTTC. This gives the protein CASSPRDPGETQYF. Together with reference TRBV7-9 and TRBJ2-5, the CDR3 gives the full variable domain: DTGVSQNPRHKITKRGQNVTFRCDPISEHNRLYWYRQTLGQGPEFLTYFQNEAQLEKSRLLSDRFSAERPKGSFSTLEIQRTEQGDSAMYLCASSPRDPGETQYFGPGTRLLVL.

This clonotype was seen at least ten times. The chain combines TRBV4-3 with TRBJ2-2, with 7 bases aligning to TRBD1. The CDR3 spans 12 residues. Germline-derived CDR1 and CDR2 are LGHNA and YSLEER. J gave up 12 bases and V 5 bases, and 6 bases lay outside the gene matches. The CDR3 nucleotides are TGCGCCAGCAGCTCCCCGGACAGGAAGCTGTTTTTT. Amino acid sequence: CASSSPDRKLFF.

This clonotype occurred many times. The chain couples TRBV10-3 to TRBJ2-5, with D perhaps matching TRBD1 (5 bases). The V end lost 6 bases, the J end lost 2 bases, and 7 bases lay between the germline ends. The CDR3 has 12 amino acids. From germline, CDR1 is ENHRY and CDR2 SYGVKD. CDR3 bases: TGTGCCATCAGGGACAAACAAGAGACCCAGTACTTC. Protein product: CAIRDKQETQYF.

This chain links TRBV7-8 with TRBJ2-7; TRBD1 matches 9 bases. The CDR3 contains 16 residues. V shed 5 bases, J shed 3 bases, and the junction held 11 bases outside the gene matches. The germline V gene encodes CDR1 SGHVS and CDR2 FQNEAQ. CDR3 bases: TGTGCCAGCAGCAAAGGGGGGGACAGGGTAAACTACGAGCAGTACTTC. Its protein product is CASSKGGDRVNYEQYF.

This clonotype was counted at least ten times. The CDR3 DNA is TGTGCCAGCAGTTACTCTGGACCAAGCTCCTACAATGAGCAGTTCTTC. Protein product: CASSYSGPSSYNEQFF. The rearrangement joins TRBV6-2 or TRBV6-3 to TRBJ2-1; D remains ambiguous. V was clipped by 0 bases and J by 0 bases, with 9 bases between them. The germline CDR1 and CDR2 sequences are MNHEY and SVGEGT. CDR3 length: 16 amino acids.

This clonotype was detected ten times or more. The chain couples TRBV12-3 or TRBV12-4 to TRBJ2-5; a possible D gene is TRBD1 (6 bases). Trimming shortened V by 5 bases and J by 0 bases, and 7 bases separated the two germline ends. This CDR3 contains 13 residues. This chain's CDR3 is CASSRQDQETQYF. The CDR3 DNA is TGTGCCAGCAGTCGACAGGACCAAGAGACCCAGTACTTC.

The rearrangement uses TRBV10-2 and TRBJ2-3, with D perhaps being TRBD1 or TRBD2 (6 bases each). The germline V and J ends were trimmed by 3 bases and 4 bases, with 14 bases remaining between them. In germline, CDR1 is WSHSY, CDR2 SAAADI. This CDR3 is built from 15 residues. This chain's CDR3 is CASSDWGAESDTQYF. In DNA, the CDR3 is TGCGCCAGCAGTGACTGGGGGGCGGAATCAGATACGCAGTATTTT.

This clonotype has just a few counts. The chain employs TRBV6-5 and TRBJ1-1; 8 positions agree with TRBD1. Germline CDR1 and CDR2: MNHEY and SVGAGI. V shed 5 bases and J 0 bases; nucleotides not matched to a gene: 5. The CDR3 runs 15 residues. The CDR3 DNA is TGTGCCAGCAGTCCATACAGGGGGATGAACACTGAAGCTTTCTTT. Translation gives CASSPYRGMNTEAFF.

This clonotype was counted at least ten times. This chain joins TRBV4-3 and TRBJ2-7, with D possibly being TRBD1 (6 bases). This CDR3 spans 13 amino acids. V was clipped by 0 bases and J by 6 bases, with 9 bases between them. Germline loops: CDR1 LGHNA, CDR2 YSLEER. In DNA, the CDR3 is TGCGCCAGCAGCCAAGATAAGGGGGTCGAGCAGTACTTC. It yields the protein CASSQDKGVEQYF.